This T cell receptor beta chain derives from a study of patients and donors after allogeneic stem cell transplantation. From the RT-PCR reads, TCRdb called clonotypes with MiXCR, one entry per CDR3 protein. This sample has tens of thousands of distinct CDR3 sequences, with roughly a third found just once. Input material: blood, either unsorted or a sorted T cell fraction (not recorded which). The clonotype originates from a human donor who was either an allogeneic HSCT recipient or a stem cell or donor lymphocyte infusion donor (not recorded which). It is not recorded whose cells these are; they may come from a transplant donor.

The CDR3 region is CASSSGRETQYF. CDR3 bases: TGTGCCAGCAGCTCGGGGCGAGAGACCCAGTACTTC. The chain is built from TRBV7-2 and TRBJ2-5; TRBD1 or TRBD2 may be the D gene (5 bases each). V lost 4 bases and J 4 bases, leaving 7 bases between the germline ends. CDR3 length equals 12 residues. The germline CDR1 and CDR2 sequences are SGHTA and FQGNSA.